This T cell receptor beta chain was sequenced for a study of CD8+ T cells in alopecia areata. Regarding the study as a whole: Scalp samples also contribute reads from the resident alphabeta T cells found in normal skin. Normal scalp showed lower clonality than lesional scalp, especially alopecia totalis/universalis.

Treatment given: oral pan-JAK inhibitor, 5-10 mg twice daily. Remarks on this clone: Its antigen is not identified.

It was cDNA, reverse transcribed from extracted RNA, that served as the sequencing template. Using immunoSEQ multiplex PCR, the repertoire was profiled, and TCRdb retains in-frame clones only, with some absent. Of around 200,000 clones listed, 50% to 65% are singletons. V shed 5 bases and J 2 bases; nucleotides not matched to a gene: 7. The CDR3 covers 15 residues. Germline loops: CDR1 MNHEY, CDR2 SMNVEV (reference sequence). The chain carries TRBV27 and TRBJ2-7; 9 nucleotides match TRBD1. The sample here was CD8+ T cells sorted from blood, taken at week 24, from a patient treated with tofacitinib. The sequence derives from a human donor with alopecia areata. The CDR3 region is CASSLQGAGPYEQYF. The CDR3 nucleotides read TGTGCCAGCAGTCTACAGGGGGCCGGACCCTACGAGCAGTACTTC.